This TCR beta chain comes out of a study of shared T cell receptors in the human thymus. The germline V gene encodes CDR1 SEHNR and CDR2 FQNEAQ (reference sequence). The CDR3 contains 18 residues. The germline V and J ends were trimmed by 6 bases and 0 bases, with 21 bases remaining between them. Generated by immunoSEQ multiplex PCR, the TCRdb table keeps only in-frame clones and is missing some. The sample includes approximately 760,000 clones, over 75% of them seen just once. The sample also formed part of further work on human thymus T cells. Per that study: Thymus specimens were resections from corrective heart surgery. What appeared biased in thymic and blood repertoires was the usage of V and J genes.

The receptor comes from a girl less than two years old with a congenital heart defect. The sample consisted of thymocytes. The genes are TRBV7-9 and TRBJ1-3; tentatively, D is TRBD1 (5 bases). The CDR3 nucleotides are TGTGCCAGCAGACCAACCTCCGGGACTCCCAACTCTGGAAACACCATATATTTT. Encoded protein: CASRPTSGTPNSGNTIYF.